This paragraph reports one TCR beta chain. V was clipped by 4 bases and J by 7 bases, with 20 bases between them. This CDR3 has 16 residues. Germline V gene sequence: CDR1 KGHSH, CDR2 LQKENI. This entry belongs to a study of graft-versus-host responses after intestinal transplantation. Some clones are missing from TCRdb's copy, which holds only in-frame ones; the method was immunoSEQ multiplex PCR. Among about 7,400 clones listed, approximately 28% were seen once. The chain joins TRBV18 to TRBJ2-1; maybe TRBD2 (5 bases). The TCR sequence derives from a human patient who was an organ donor for intestinal transplantation. Sequencing used alloreactive CD4+ T cells from a mixed lymphocyte reaction culture, obtained before transplantation. Described subset: CFSE-low proliferating T cells sorted from approximately 6-day pre-transplant mixed lymphocyte reaction (GvH or HvG direction). The CDR3 DNA follows: TGTGCCAGCTCACTGAGGGTCGGGCCTCTTGCGAATGAGCAGTTCTTC. Encoded protein: CASSLRVGPLANEQFF.